These 13 T cell receptor beta chains share one sample of origin, sequenced in a study of CD8+CD57+ T cells in acquired aplastic anemia. For sequencing, patients were chosen who had shown expansion of CD8+CD57+ cells by flow cytometry. Genomic DNA provided the template from which TCR beta VDJ and CDR3 profiles were obtained. TCRdb passed the reads through MiXCR, listing each CDR3 protein once. The profile shows around 190,000 distinct CDR3 sequences, nearly 50% of them singletons. The sequenced sample was sorted CD4+, CD8+, or CD8+CD57+ T cells (not recorded which) from PBMCs. The receptors derive from a human donor with aplastic anemia.

This clonotype was seen repeatedly, ten times or more. The J gene is TRBJ2-7, the V gene TRBV7-9; 12 bases align to TRBD2. V gave up 1 base and J gave up 5 bases; unmatched junction bases: 6. The CDR3 sequence is 16 residues long. Germline CDR1 SEHNR, CDR2 FQNEAQ (reference sequence). The CDR3 spells CASSLVTLAGGHEQYF. Here the CDR3 DNA reads TGTGCCAGCAGCTTAGTAACACTAGCGGGGGGCCACGAGCAGTACTTC.

The chain carries TRBV7-2 and TRBJ2-5, with no clear D. V dropped 7 bases and J dropped 6 bases, with 9 bases sitting between them. The CDR3 is 11 amino acids. Germline assignment: CDR1 SGHTA and CDR2 FQGNSA. In DNA form, the CDR3 reads TGTGCCAGCACCCCCCAGCAGACCCAGTACTTC. Translation: CASTPQQTQYF.

The chain couples TRBV5-1 to TRBJ2-5; TRBD2 matches at 12 bases. Germline CDR1 SGHRS, CDR2 YFSETQ. The J segment lost 0 bases and the V segment lost 5 bases, leaving 8 bases of the junction unmatched. CDR3 length equals 17 residues. DNA of the CDR3: TGCGCCAGCAGGGCGTCGCGGACTAGCGGGGACCAAGAGACCCAGTACTTC. This translates into CASRASRTSGDQETQYF. Full variable domain (missing parts from reference TRBV5-1 and TRBJ2-5): KAGVTQTPRYLIKTRGQQVTLSCSPISGHRSVSWYQQTPGQGLQFLFEYFSETQRNKGNFPGRFSGRQFSNSRSEMNVSTLELGDSALYLCASRASRTSGDQETQYFGPGTRLLVL.

This clonotype was observed a few times. V is TRBV5-1 and J is TRBJ1-3; D ambiguous. Trimming cost V 4 bases and J 2 bases, with 10 bases left between them. Germline-derived CDR1 and CDR2 are SGHRS and YFSETQ. The CDR3 has 14 residues. The CDR3 DNA sequence: TGCGCCAGCAGCCGGTCGTCGACTGGAAACACCATATATTTT. This sequence encodes CASSRSSTGNTIYF.

Many counts were recorded for this clonotype. The chain couples TRBV10-3 to TRBJ2-7; D call uncertain. Germline lookup yields CDR1 ENHRY and CDR2 SYGVKD. The germline V and J ends were trimmed by 0 bases and 3 bases, with 3 bases remaining between them. CDR3 size: 12 residues. This chain's CDR3 is CAISESSYEQYF. CDR3 sequence (DNA): TGTGCCATCAGTGAGTCTAGCTACGAGCAGTACTTC.

The V call is TRBV2, the J call TRBJ1-1; no definite D call. Germline CDR1 and CDR2: SNHLY and FYNNEI. V gave up 8 bases and J gave up 5 bases, with 15 bases separating them. This CDR3 is built from 13 residues. The CDR3 nucleotides are TGTGCCAGCCACAGCTGGGCGGAAACTGAAGCTTTCTTT. This encodes CASHSWAETEAFF.

This clonotype was seen only a few times. The gene calls are TRBV28 and TRBJ2-7, with D tentatively TRBD2 (6 bases). V lost 10 bases to trimming and J lost 4 bases, with 14 bases between them. Looked up from germline, CDR1 is MDHEN and CDR2 is SYDVKM. CDR3 length equals 12 residues. The CDR3 loop is CATNQRAYEQYF. The CDR3 DNA sequence: TGTGCCACCAATCAGCGGGCATACGAGCAGTACTTC.

The rearrangement links TRBV24-1 to TRBJ2-5; tentatively, D is TRBD2 (6 bases). In germline, CDR1 is KGHDR, CDR2 SFDVKD. The CDR3 has 14 residues. The ends were cut back, 4 bases at V and 2 bases at J, with 10 bases in the middle. Here the CDR3 DNA reads TGTGCCACCAGTGACCCTAGCGAGCAAGAGACCCAGTACTTC. Residues: CATSDPSEQETQYF.

This clonotype was recorded at least ten times. This chain uses TRBV2 with TRBJ2-3; D call uncertain. The germline V gene has CDR1 SNHLY and CDR2 FYNNEI. V shed 4 bases and J shed 3 bases, with 5 bases lying between them. There are 12 residues in the CDR3. The CDR3 is CASSGTTDTQYF. The CDR3 DNA reads as TGTGCCAGCAGTGGAACTACAGATACGCAGTATTTT.

This clonotype was recorded many times. The chain employs TRBV12-3 or TRBV12-4 and TRBJ1-2, with 11 nucleotides matching TRBD1. The CDR3 totals 15 residues. V was pared by 4 bases and J by 4 bases, with 5 bases of the junction left unmatched. The CDR3 nucleotides read TGTGCCAGCAGTTCTAGGACAGGGGGCGTCTATGGCTACACCTTC. This translates into CASSSRTGGVYGYTF.

This clonotype was picked up many times. The chain combines TRBV9 with TRBJ2-1, with 9 bases matching TRBD2. The CDR3 totals 17 residues. CDR1 SGDLS and CDR2 YYNGEE come from the germline V gene. Trimming took 4 bases from V and 5 from J; bases not matched to a gene: 13. The chain's CDR3 is CASSPTIGTSRHNEQFF. For the CDR3, the DNA is TGTGCCAGCAGCCCCACCATAGGGACTAGCAGGCACAATGAGCAGTTCTTC.

This clonotype was seen ten or more times. The J gene is TRBJ2-5, the V gene TRBV7-8; a possible D gene is TRBD2 (5 bases). Germline V gene lookup returns CDR1 SGHVS and CDR2 FQNEAQ. V lost 3 bases, J lost 2 bases, and 7 bases lay in between. This CDR3 is 13 amino acids long. This chain's CDR3 is CASSLGAQETQYF. CDR3 nucleotides: TGTGCCAGCAGCTTGGGAGCTCAAGAGACCCAGTACTTC.

V gene TRBV7-6 combines with J gene TRBJ2-7, with 8 bases lining up with TRBD2. V lost 0 bases, J lost 6 bases, and 7 bases stayed unmatched. Germline lookup yields CDR1 SGHVS and CDR2 FNYEAQ. The CDR3 sequence is 15 residues long. The CDR3 is CASSLAAGGTSEQYF. CDR3 bases: TGTGCCAGCAGCTTAGCGGCGGGGGGAACCTCCGAGCAGTACTTC.